The entry below describes one T cell receptor beta chain. The data are from a study of shared clonotypes between healthy human individuals. The assay was run at deep level. Profiling relied on immunoSEQ multiplex PCR, and the TCRdb table lists in-frame clones only, not all of them. The data hold around 95,000 clones, with 67% observed a single time. J gave up 7 bases and V 8 bases, and 16 bases lay outside the gene matches. The CDR3 extends over 17 amino acids. The germline CDR1 and CDR2 sequences are SNHLY and FYNNEI. The chain recombines TRBV2 with TRBJ2-1; 11 positions match TRBD1. This clonotype was sampled from a man aged 25-45 years in good health. Sequencing used memory CD8+ T cells sorted from blood. Noted subset: CD45RO+ cells pooled with CCR7-negative TemRA cells. CDR3 DNA: TGTGCCAGCCTCCCCTTCCATCCGGGACAGGGGGTGAATGAGCAGTTCTTC. This gives the protein CASLPFHPGQGVNEQFF.